Listed below are T cell receptor beta chains from one sample, sequenced in a study of blood T cell repertoires in COVID-19. TCRdb's table, derived via immunoSEQ multiplex PCR, lists solely in-frame clones and lacks some. Counted here are about 140,000 clones, more than 65% occurring once; the ten biggest clones make up approximately 8%. Sequencing was carried out using peripheral blood. These TCRs come from a human donor in a cohort sampled during active COVID-19. Both conserved end residues are trimmed from each CDR3. Each record gives: clone size, V gene, J gene, CDR3 protein. Expanded clones get a size class; other rows say once, few or many, or leave the size out.

>.|TRBV27|TRBJ1-1
ASSLLTGAMNTEAF
>.|TRBV19|TRBJ2-5
ASSIGGGLETQY
>once|TRBV5-1|TRBJ1-6
ASSRGGQGVGSPLH
>.|TRBV28|TRBJ2-7
ASRGQGVPYEQY
>.|TRBV10-3|TRBJ2-7
AISEDRDYEQY
>.|TRBV7-2|TRBJ1-2
ASSQQTGGFYGYT
>.|TRBV7-2|TRBJ2-3
ASSLRASGGDTQY
>.|TRBV5-1|TRBJ2-4
ASSWTVAKNIQY
>.|TRBV4-1|TRBJ2-2
ASSPDRATGELF
>.|TRBV5-1|TRBJ2-5
ASSPEGSGGGETQY
>once|TRBV28|TRBJ2-7
ASSSTALAGGSSYEQY
>.|TRBV5-1|TRBJ2-7
ASSSWTGGKGEQY
>.|TRBV5-1|TRBJ1-2
ASGGQPLYGYT
>few|TRBV7-6|TRBJ2-2
ATGGGLTGGDGELF
>.|TRBV3-1/TRBV3-2|TRBJ2-7
ASSQDFGSTYEQY
>.|TRBV3-1/TRBV3-2|TRBJ2-2
ASRRETGELF
>.|TRBV6-1|TRBJ2-3
ASSDPNAGTSTDTQY
>.|TRBV5-1|TRBJ2-1
ASSLGDRVSDEQF
>.|TRBV24-1|TRBJ2-1
ATSDYRGREQF
>.|TRBV5-4|TRBJ2-3
ASSAGLAGTDTQY
>.|TRBV7-2|TRBJ1-1
ASSLAGTPNTEAF
>.|TRBV7-2|TRBJ1-4
ASSLLPEGHEKLF
>.|TRBV5-6|TRBJ2-7
ASSLRQGNEQY
>.|TRBV7-9|TRBJ2-7
ASTRTEGEQY
>.|TRBV2|TRBJ2-7
ASSSWDRRAYEQY
>.|TRBV19|TRBJ1-5
ATRPGGRNQPQH
>.|TRBV10-3|TRBJ2-5
AISEGTGKETQY
>.|TRBV7-8|TRBJ1-6
ASTLGQGANSPLH
>.|TRBV28|TRBJ2-6
ASSWGGVVNSGANVLT
>.|TRBV5-1|TRBJ2-3
ASRPRVRSDTQY
>.|TRBV5-1|TRBJ1-2
ASSLGTEVARGYT
>.|TRBV4-1|TRBJ2-3
ASSPRSSTDTQY
>.|TRBV27|TRBJ1-6
ASSLLSGQASSYNSPLH
>.|TRBV2|TRBJ2-2
ASSDKRGARSGELF
>.|TRBV28|TRBJ2-7
ASSFSGQGAYEQY
>.|TRBV18|TRBJ2-7
ASSPQRDSYEQY
>.|TRBV5-1|TRBJ1-5
ASSLVVRGNQPQH
>.|TRBV5-1|TRBJ2-5
ASSLRPQETQY
>.|TRBV10-3|TRBJ2-3
AIGTSSGGATDTQY
>.|TRBV7-9|TRBJ2-7
ASSRSLAGGRPYEQY
>.|TRBV3-1/TRBV3-2|TRBJ1-2
ASSYGDYQMVNYGYT
>.|TRBV18|TRBJ1-4
ASSPAGGYATNEKLF
>.|TRBV5-8|TRBJ1-2
ASSFGPTNYGYT
>.|TRBV5-4|TRBJ2-1
ASSLEGAGTSGNEQF
>.|TRBV11-2|TRBJ1-2
ASRDQGEVGYT
>.|TRBV10-2|TRBJ1-5
ASRDDRGTNQPQH
>.|TRBV6-5|TRBJ2-2
ASGTGGGVGELF
>.|TRBV19|TRBJ1-5
ASRDRKSHQPQH
>.|TRBV28|TRBJ2-3
ASSLGLVTDTQY
>.|TRBV28|TRBJ1-4
ASSVGLAEKLF
>.|TRBV5-1|TRBJ1-6
ASSLVGGASWSPLH
>.|TRBV7-2|TRBJ2-7
ASSLVPGLIYEQY
>.|TRBV7-9|TRBJ2-1
ASSLQGVNNEQF